Presented here are 5 T cell receptor beta chains from one specimen sequenced in a study of blood T cells in healthy people across ages. The second PCR ran about 6 to 11 cycles with a sample-barcoded 5' primer and J-beta primers. TCRdb itself ran the 5' RACE reads through MiXCR, one entry per CDR3 protein. The sample shows more than 500,000 distinct CDR3 sequences, 27% of them seen only once. Sequenced sample: blood. The receptors stem from a woman in her sixties or seventies in good health.

This chain links TRBV29-1 with TRBJ1-1, with D maybe TRBD1 (5 bases). CDR3 length equals 11 residues. V gave up 5 bases and J gave up 6 bases, with 10 bases separating them. Germline V gene lookup returns CDR1 SQVTM and CDR2 ANQGSEA. The CDR3 DNA follows: TGCAGCGTTTCCCGGGGGTCTGAAGCTTTCTTT. Protein sequence: CSVSRGSEAFF.

The V gene is TRBV6-1, the J gene TRBJ2-4; possible D gene TRBD2, 5 bases. CDR3 length equals 17 residues. Germline V gene data show CDR1 as MNHNS and CDR2 as SASEGT. The V gene lost 0 bases and the J gene lost 0 bases, with 12 bases spanning the gap. As DNA, the CDR3 is TGTGCCAGCAGTGAAGCGCGGGCAGGCCTAGCCAAAAACATTCAGTACTTC. It is translated as CASSEARAGLAKNIQYF.

This sequence joins TRBV10-3 and TRBJ1-5, with D possibly TRBD1 on 6 matching bases. This CDR3 has 14 residues. In germline, CDR1 is ENHRY, CDR2 SYGVKD. With 5 bases removed from V and 3 bases from J, the gap between germline ends came to 11 bases. The CDR3 sequence is CAISSTGDNQPQHF. The CDR3 nucleotides read TGTGCCATCAGTTCGACAGGAGACAATCAGCCCCAGCATTTT.

The genes are TRBV5-5 and TRBJ2-7, with a weak D call TRBD2 (6 bases). Trimming cost V 1 base and J 0 bases, with 11 bases left between them. The CDR3 runs 15 residues. Germline V gene data show CDR1 as SGHKS and CDR2 as YYEKEE (reference sequence). In DNA, the CDR3 is TGTGCCAGCAGCTTGAGGGCGGGAAGCTCCTACGAGCAGTACTTC. Translated, it gives CASSLRAGSSYEQYF.

V and J are TRBV5-6 and TRBJ2-5; TRBD1 is a possible D gene (6 bases). The CDR3 runs to 15 residues. Germline V gives CDR1 SGHDT, CDR2 YYEEEE. Trimming pared 4 bases from V and 2 bases from J, leaving 15 bases between. The chain's CDR3 is CASSPDRATQETQYF. The CDR3 nucleotides are TGTGCCAGCAGCCCGGACAGAGCGACGCAAGAGACCCAGTACTTC.